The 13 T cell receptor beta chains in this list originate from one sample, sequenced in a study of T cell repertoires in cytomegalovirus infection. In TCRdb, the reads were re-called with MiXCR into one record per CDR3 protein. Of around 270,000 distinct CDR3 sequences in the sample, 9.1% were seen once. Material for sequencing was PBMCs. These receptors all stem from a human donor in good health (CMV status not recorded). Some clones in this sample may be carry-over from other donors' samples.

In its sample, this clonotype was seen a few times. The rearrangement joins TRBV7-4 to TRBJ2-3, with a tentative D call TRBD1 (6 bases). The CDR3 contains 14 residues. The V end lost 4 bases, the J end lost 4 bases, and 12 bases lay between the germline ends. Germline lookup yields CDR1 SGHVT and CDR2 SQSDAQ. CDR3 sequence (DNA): TGTGCCAGCAGCTGGGGGCTATACTCAGATACGCAGTATTTT. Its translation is CASSWGLYSDTQYF. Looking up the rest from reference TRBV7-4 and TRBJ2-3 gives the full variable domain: GAGVSQSPRYKVAKRGRDVALRCDSISGHVTLYWYRQTLGQGSEVLTYSQSDAQRDKSGRPSGRFSAERPERSVSTLKIQRTEQGDSAVYLCASSWGLYSDTQYFGPGTRLTVL.

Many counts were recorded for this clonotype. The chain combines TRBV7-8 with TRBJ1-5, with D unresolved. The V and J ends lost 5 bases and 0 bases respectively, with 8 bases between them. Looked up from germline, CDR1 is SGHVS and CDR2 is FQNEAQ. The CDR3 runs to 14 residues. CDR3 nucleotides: TGTGCCAGCAGCCCGGCGTATAGCAATCAGCCCCAGCATTTT. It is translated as CASSPAYSNQPQHF.

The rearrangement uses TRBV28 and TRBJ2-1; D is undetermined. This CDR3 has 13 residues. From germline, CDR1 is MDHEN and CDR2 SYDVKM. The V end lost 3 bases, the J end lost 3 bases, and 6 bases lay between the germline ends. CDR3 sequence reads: CASSFGSYNEQFF. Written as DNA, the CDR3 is TGTGCCAGCAGTTTTGGCAGCTACAATGAGCAGTTCTTC.

The CDR3 sequence is CSARDVGLAETQYF. The CDR3 bases are TGCAGTGCTAGAGATGTCGGGCTAGCGGAGACCCAGTACTTC. This chain joins TRBV20-1 and TRBJ2-5, with a possible D match to TRBD2 (6 bases). This CDR3 comprises 14 residues. Germline V gene lookup returns CDR1 DFQATT and CDR2 SNEGSKA (reference sequence). The V and J ends lost 0 bases and 5 bases respectively, with 13 bases between them.

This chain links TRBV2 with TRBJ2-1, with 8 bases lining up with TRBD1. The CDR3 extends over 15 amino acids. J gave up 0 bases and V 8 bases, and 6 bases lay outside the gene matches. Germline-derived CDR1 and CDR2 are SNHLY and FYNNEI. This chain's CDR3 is CASVGTGGSYNEQFF. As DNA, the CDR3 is TGTGCCAGCGTAGGGACAGGCGGCTCCTACAATGAGCAGTTCTTC.

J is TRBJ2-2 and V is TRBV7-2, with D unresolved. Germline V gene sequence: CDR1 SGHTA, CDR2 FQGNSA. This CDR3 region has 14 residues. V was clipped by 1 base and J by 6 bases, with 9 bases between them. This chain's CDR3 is CASSLGTKAGELFF. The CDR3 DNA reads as TGTGCCAGCAGCTTAGGGACGAAGGCCGGGGAGCTGTTTTTT.

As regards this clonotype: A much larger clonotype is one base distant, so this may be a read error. For the CDR3, the DNA is TGTGCCAGCAGTGTATCGACCAGGGGGGCAGATACGCAGTATTTT. Translation: CASSVSTRGADTQYF. The chain uses TRBV27 and TRBJ2-3; perhaps TRBD1 as D (7 bases). The CDR3 consists of 15 residues. In germline, CDR1 is MNHEY, CDR2 SMNVEV (reference sequence).

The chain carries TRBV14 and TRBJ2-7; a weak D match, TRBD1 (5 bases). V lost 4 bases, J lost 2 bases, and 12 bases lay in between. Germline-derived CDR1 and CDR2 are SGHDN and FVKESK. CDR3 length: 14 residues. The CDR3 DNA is TGTGCCAGCAGCCCCAGGGTAGGGGCCTACGAGCAGTACTTC. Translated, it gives CASSPRVGAYEQYF.

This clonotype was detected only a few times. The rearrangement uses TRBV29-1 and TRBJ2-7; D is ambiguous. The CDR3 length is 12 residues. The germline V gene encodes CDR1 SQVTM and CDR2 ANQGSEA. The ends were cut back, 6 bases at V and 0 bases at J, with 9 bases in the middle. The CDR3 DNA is TGCAGCGTCCGGAAGAGCTCCTACGAGCAGTACTTC. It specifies CSVRKSSYEQYF.

The CDR3, as DNA: TGTGCCAGCCACAGGGGGCGTCAAGATACGCAGTATTTT. Translating gives CASHRGRQDTQYF. The J gene is TRBJ2-3, the V gene TRBV2; 9 bases fit TRBD1. There are 13 residues in the CDR3. The germline V gene encodes CDR1 SNHLY and CDR2 FYNNEI. Unmatched junction bases numbered 5, after V lost 8 bases and J lost 5 bases.

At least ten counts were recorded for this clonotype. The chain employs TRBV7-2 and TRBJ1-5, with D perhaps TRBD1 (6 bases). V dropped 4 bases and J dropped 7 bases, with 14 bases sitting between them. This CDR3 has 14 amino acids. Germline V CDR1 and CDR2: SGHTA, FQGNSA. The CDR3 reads CASSSMGAGQPQHF. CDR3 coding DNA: TGTGCCAGCAGCTCAATGGGGGCAGGGCAGCCCCAGCATTTT.

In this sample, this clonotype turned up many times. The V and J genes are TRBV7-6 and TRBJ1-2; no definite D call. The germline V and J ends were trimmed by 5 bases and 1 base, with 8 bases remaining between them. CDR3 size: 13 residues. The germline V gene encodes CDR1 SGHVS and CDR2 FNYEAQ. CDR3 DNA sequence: TGTGCCAGCAGCCATGATGTTAACTATGGCTACACCTTC. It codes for CASSHDVNYGYTF.

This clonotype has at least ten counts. CDR3 sequence reads: CASSYGLAYEQYF. CDR3 nucleotide sequence: TGTGCCAGCAGTTACGGACTTGCCTACGAGCAGTACTTC. This sequence joins TRBV6-2 or TRBV6-3 and TRBJ2-7; D may be TRBD2 (5 bases). With 2 bases removed from V and 2 bases from J, the gap between germline ends came to 7 bases. Germline V gene sequence: CDR1 MNHEY, CDR2 SVGEGT. This CDR3 region has 13 residues.